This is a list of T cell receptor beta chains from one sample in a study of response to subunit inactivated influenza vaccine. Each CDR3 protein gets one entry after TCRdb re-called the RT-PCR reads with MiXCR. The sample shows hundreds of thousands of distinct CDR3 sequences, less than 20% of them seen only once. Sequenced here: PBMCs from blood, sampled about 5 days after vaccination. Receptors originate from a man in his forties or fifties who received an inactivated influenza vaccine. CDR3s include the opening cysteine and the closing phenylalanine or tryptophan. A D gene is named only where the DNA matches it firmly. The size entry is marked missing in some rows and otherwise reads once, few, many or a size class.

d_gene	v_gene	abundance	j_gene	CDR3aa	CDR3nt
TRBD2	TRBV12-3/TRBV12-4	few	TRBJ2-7	CASSQGLAGLTYEQYF	TGTGCCAGCAGCCAAGGACTAGCGGGATTGACCTACGAGCAGTACTTC
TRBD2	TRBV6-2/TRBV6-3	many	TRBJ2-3	CASNRLAGGFLPTDTQYF	TGTGCCAGCAATCGACTAGCGGGGGGCTTCCTTCCCACAGATACGCAGTATTTT
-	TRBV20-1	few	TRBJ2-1	CSASPGTLSQNEQFF	TGCAGTGCAAGCCCCGGGACACTCAGCCAAAATGAGCAGTTCTTC
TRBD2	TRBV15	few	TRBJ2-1	CATSRALAGTGVDEQFF	TGTGCCACCAGCAGAGCCCTAGCGGGGACGGGGGTGGATGAGCAGTTCTTC
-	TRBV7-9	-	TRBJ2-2	CASIRSLSGELFF	TGTGCCAGCATACGGTCCTTATCCGGGGAGCTGTTTTTT
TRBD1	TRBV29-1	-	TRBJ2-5	CSVAGQGTFGETQYF	TGCAGCGTTGCCGGACAGGGGACCTTCGGGGAGACCCAGTACTTC
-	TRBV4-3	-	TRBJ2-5	CASSQKGRFETQYF	TGCGCCAGCAGCCAAAAGGGCAGGTTTGAGACCCAGTACTTC
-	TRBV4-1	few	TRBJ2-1	CASSHDHPSSYNEQFF	TGCGCCAGCAGCCACGACCACCCGAGCTCCTACAATGAGCAGTTCTTC
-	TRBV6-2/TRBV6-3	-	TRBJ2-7	CASSYSPGSYEQYF	TGTGCCAGCAGTTATTCCCCGGGGTCCTACGAGCAGTACTTC
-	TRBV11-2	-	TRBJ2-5	CASSLDRWSDGEETQYF	TGTGCCAGCAGCTTAGATAGATGGTCGGATGGTGAAGAGACCCAGTACTTC
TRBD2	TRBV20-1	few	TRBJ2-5	CSAARSGIETQYF	TGCAGTGCTGCACGTAGCGGGATAGAGACCCAGTACTTC
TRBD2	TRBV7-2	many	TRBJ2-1	CASSQRTSGDREQFF	TGTGCCAGCAGCCAGCGGACTAGCGGAGACCGTGAGCAGTTCTTC
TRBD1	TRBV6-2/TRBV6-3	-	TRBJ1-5	CASTNVPGQGSQPQHF	TGTGCCAGCACCAATGTACCGGGACAGGGGTCCCAGCCCCAGCATTTT
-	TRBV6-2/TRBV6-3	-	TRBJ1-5	CASSEGWNQPQHF	TGTGCCAGCAGCGAGGGCTGGAATCAGCCCCAGCATTTT
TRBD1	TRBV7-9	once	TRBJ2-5	CASSKGTGVEETQYF	TGTGCCAGCAGCAAGGGGACAGGGGTGGAAGAGACCCAGTACTTC
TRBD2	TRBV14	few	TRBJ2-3	CASSHWTSGRQPDTQYF	TGTGCCAGCAGCCACTGGACTAGCGGCCGGCAGCCAGATACGCAGTATTTT
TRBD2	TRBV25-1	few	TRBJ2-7	CASSSARTSGSYYYEQYF	TGTGCCAGCAGTTCTGCAAGGACTAGCGGCTCCTACTACTACGAGCAGTACTTC
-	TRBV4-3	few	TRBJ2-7	CASSQDLAVGYEQYF	TGCGCCAGCAGCCAAGATTTAGCAGTTGGCTACGAGCAGTACTTC
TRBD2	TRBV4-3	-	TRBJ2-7	CASSQGLAGPHSYEQYF	TGCGCCAGCAGCCAGGGACTAGCGGGGCCCCACTCCTACGAGCAGTACTTC
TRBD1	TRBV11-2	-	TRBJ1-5	CASSFTGTGGLGNQPQHF	TGTGCCAGCAGCTTCACTGGGACAGGGGGTTTGGGGAATCAGCCCCAGCATTTT
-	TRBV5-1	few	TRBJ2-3	CASSLSSASTDTQYF	TGCGCCAGCAGCTTGAGCAGTGCTAGCACAGATACGCAGTATTTT
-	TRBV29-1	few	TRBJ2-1	CSVEVLGVNEQFF	TGCAGCGTTGAAGTGCTGGGGGTCAATGAGCAGTTCTTC
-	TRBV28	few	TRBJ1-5	CASSLRGAGNQPQHF	TGTGCCAGCAGTTTACGGGGGGCGGGGAATCAGCCCCAGCATTTT
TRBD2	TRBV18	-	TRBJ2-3	CASSPPGLALSDTQYF	TGTGCCAGCTCACCGCCGGGACTAGCTCTTTCAGATACGCAGTATTTT